This T cell receptor (beta chain) was sequenced for a study of identical twins. Study-wide results and limits: In cord blood, abundant beta clonotypes had fewer insertions; memory showed no trend. Cross-sectional statistical analysis was relied on for the conclusions, without the same donors being followed.

Unique molecular identifiers were present on the cDNA, which also gained a universal primer site by template switching. TCRdb re-derived calls from the 5' RACE reads in MiXCR, one entry per CDR3 protein. The sample gives 150,000 or so distinct CDR3 sequences, around 3.5% of which show up once; around 8.1% is in the top ten. Only healthy Caucasians were included as donors. Trimming cost V 5 bases and J 7 bases; bases outside gene matches: 9. The length of the CDR3 is 15 residues. The table lists this clonotype with many counts. Its antigen remains unknown. The origin of this receptor is a man aged 18 to 29 in good health. The chain combines TRBV12-3 or TRBV12-4 with TRBJ1-5; 9 bases fit TRBD1. Sample: memory T cells sorted from blood. The CDR3 here is CASSRTGAPGQPQHF. As DNA, the CDR3 is TGTGCCAGCAGTCGGACAGGGGCCCCTGGGCAGCCCCAGCATTTT.